The 3 T cell receptor beta chains given below trace back to one sample, sequenced in a study of blood T cell repertoires in COVID-19. Data came from immunoSEQ multiplex PCR; TCRdb stores just in-frame clones and leaves some out. The sample records fewer than 250,000 clones, roughly nine tenths being singletons. Source material: peripheral blood. The receptor set was obtained from an older man with acute or convalescent COVID-19.

This clone was seen a handful of times. The rearrangement uses TRBV5-6 and TRBJ1-1, with D hard to call. Looked up from germline, CDR1 is SGHDT and CDR2 is YYEEEE. The CDR3 is 13 amino acids. V lost 6 bases and J lost 4, with 13 bases in between. This chain's CDR3 is CASTGGLGTEAFF. CDR3 bases: TGTGCCAGCACCGGAGGTTTAGGCACTGAAGCTTTCTTT.

This sequence joins TRBV5-1 and TRBJ2-5; no clear D gene. There are 11 residues in the CDR3. Germline V gene sequence: CDR1 SGHRS, CDR2 YFSETQ. V lost 4 bases, J lost 2 bases, and 3 bases lay in between. The DNA of the CDR3 is TGCGCCAGCAGCCCTCAAGAGACCCAGTACTTC. Its translation is CASSPQETQYF.

CDR3 sequence reads: CASSINQGGTDTQYF. The CDR3 DNA follows: TGTGCCAGTAGTATAAACCAGGGGGGCACAGATACGCAGTATTTT. The chain has TRBV19 and TRBJ2-3, with TRBD1 matching over 7 bases. The V segment lost 2 bases and the J segment 1 base; nucleotides outside the gene matches: 3. The CDR3 runs 15 residues. The germline V gene has CDR1 LNHDA and CDR2 SQIVND (reference sequence).